One sample yielded the 7 T cell receptor beta chains listed below, sequenced in a study of cytomegalovirus exposure and HLA in healthy donors. This PCR relied on a set of 60 Vbeta primers and 13 Jbeta primers. Data came from immunoSEQ multiplex PCR; TCRdb stores just in-frame clones and leaves some out. The sample holds roughly 120,000 clones. Sequencing was carried out using PBMCs. Receptors originate from a man aged 35 to 55 in good health and CMV-seronegative.

CDR3 bases: TGTGCCACCAGCAGAGAAGAATTAGGAGGAGGGCAGCCCCAGCATTTT. It encodes CATSREELGGGQPQHF. The chain joins TRBV15 to TRBJ1-5, with D unclear. The germline V and J ends were trimmed by 0 bases and 7 bases, with 16 bases remaining between them. The CDR3 length is 16 residues. Germline values: CDR1 LNHNV, CDR2 YYDKDF (reference sequence).

The chain couples TRBV11-2 to TRBJ2-3; the D gene is possibly TRBD1 (5 bases). V was clipped by 6 bases and J by 4 bases, with 14 bases between them. Germline CDR1 SGHAT, CDR2 FQNNGV. CDR3 length: 14 amino acids. The CDR3 loop reads CASSPLRGADTQYF. The CDR3 DNA reads as TGTGCCAGCAGTCCCCTTAGGGGTGCAGATACGCAGTATTTT.

The chain recombines TRBV7-9 with TRBJ2-7; a possible D gene is TRBD1 (5 bases). Germline CDR1 is SEHNR and CDR2 is FQNEAQ (reference sequence). Trimming took 5 bases from V and 4 from J, leaving 18 bases between them. This CDR3 comprises 15 residues. The CDR3 bases are TGTGCCAGCAGCCAGTCAGGGCAGGGATCGTACGAGCAGTACTTC. Its protein is CASSQSGQGSYEQYF. The variable domain in full, with the rest retrieved from reference TRBV7-9 and TRBJ2-7, is DTGVSQNPRHKITKRGQNVTFRCDPISEHNRLYWYRQTLGQGPEFLTYFQNEAQLEKSRLLSDRFSAERPKGSFSTLEIQRTEQGDSAMYLCASSQSGQGSYEQYFGPGTRLTVT.

The chain is built from TRBV7-2 and TRBJ2-1; the match to TRBD2 covers 9 bases. The CDR3 extends over 19 amino acids. Germline V gene data show CDR1 as SGHTA and CDR2 as FQGNSA. V was clipped by 5 bases and J by 7 bases; unmatched bases: 21. CDR3 region: CASSPNAPLFAGGGNEQFF. As DNA, the CDR3 is TGTGCCAGCAGCCCCAACGCCCCCTTGTTTGCGGGAGGGGGAAATGAGCAGTTCTTC.

The V and J genes are TRBV2 and TRBJ1-5; D perhaps matches TRBD1 (6 bases). This CDR3 has 15 residues. Germline CDR1 reads SNHLY; CDR2 reads FYNNEI. V lost 6 bases to trimming and J lost 0 bases, with 12 bases between them. DNA of the CDR3: TGTGCCAGCAGCCCGACAGGATATAGCAATCAGCCCCAGCATTTT. Protein sequence: CASSPTGYSNQPQHF.

CDR3 sequence (DNA): TGTGCCAGCACATCCGGGATCCAAAACTCAGATACGCAGTATTTT. Its protein is CASTSGIQNSDTQYF. The V gene is TRBV2, the J gene TRBJ2-3; possible D gene TRBD2, 5 bases. This CDR3 is 15 amino acids long. CDR1 is SNHLY and CDR2 is FYNNEI in the germline V gene. Trimming removed 7 bases at V and 4 bases at J, with 18 bases between. Together with reference TRBV2 and TRBJ2-3, the CDR3 gives the full variable domain: EPEVTQTPSHQVTQMGQEVILRCVPISNHLYFYWYRQILGQKVEFLVSFYNNEISEKSEIFDDQFSVERPDGSNFTLKIRSTKLEDSAMYFCASTSGIQNSDTQYFGPGTRLTVL.

The gene calls are TRBV9 and TRBJ2-1; TRBD2 might be the D (6 bases). Trimming removed 0 bases from V and 7 bases from J, with 14 bases in between. The CDR3 sequence is 15 residues long. Germline V lookup: CDR1 SGDLS, CDR2 YYNGEE. The CDR3 DNA sequence: TGTGCCAGCAGCGTAGGCACTAGCTTTGGAAATGAGCAGTTCTTC. This encodes CASSVGTSFGNEQFF.